The sequence of this T cell receptor (beta chain) was determined in a study of blood T cell repertoires in COVID-19. From germline, CDR1 is LNHDA and CDR2 SQIVND (reference sequence). The CDR3 spans 15 residues. J was trimmed by 1 base and V by 6 bases; bases with no gene match: 6. Clones were read by immunoSEQ multiplex PCR, and TCRdb kept only the in-frame ones, dropping some. The profile shows some 150,000 clones, 75% to 90% of them singletons. The sample taken for sequencing was peripheral blood. The chain joins TRBV19 to TRBJ2-4, with 7 positions matching TRBD1. This clonotype originated in a man aged 55 to 70 with active or convalescent COVID-19. CDR3 protein: CASSMTGTAKNIQYF. In DNA form, the CDR3 reads TGTGCCAGTAGCATGACAGGGACGGCCAAAAACATTCAGTACTTC.